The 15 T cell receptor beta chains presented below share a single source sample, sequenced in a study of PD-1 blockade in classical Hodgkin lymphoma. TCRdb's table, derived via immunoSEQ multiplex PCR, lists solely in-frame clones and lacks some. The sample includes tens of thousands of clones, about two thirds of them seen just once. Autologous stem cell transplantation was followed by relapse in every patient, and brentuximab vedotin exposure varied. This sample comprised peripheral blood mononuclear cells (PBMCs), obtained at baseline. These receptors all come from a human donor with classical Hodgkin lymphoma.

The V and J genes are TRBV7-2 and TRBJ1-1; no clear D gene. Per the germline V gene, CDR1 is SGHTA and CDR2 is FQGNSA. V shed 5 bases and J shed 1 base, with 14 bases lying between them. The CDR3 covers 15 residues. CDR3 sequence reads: CASSDLPRGNTEAFF. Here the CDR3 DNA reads TGTGCCAGCAGCGATCTGCCCAGAGGGAACACTGAAGCTTTCTTT.

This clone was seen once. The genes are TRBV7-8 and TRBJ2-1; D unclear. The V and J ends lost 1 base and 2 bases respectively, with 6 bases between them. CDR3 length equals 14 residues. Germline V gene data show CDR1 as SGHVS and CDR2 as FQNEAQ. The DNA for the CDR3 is TGTGCCAGCAGCTTAGATGGCCCCTACAATGAGCAGTTCTTC. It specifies CASSLDGPYNEQFF. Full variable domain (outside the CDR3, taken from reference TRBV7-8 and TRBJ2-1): GAGVSQSPRYKVAKRGQDVALRCDPISGHVSLFWYQQALGQGPEFLTYFQNEAQLDKSGLPSDRFFAERPEGSVSTLKIQRTQQEDSAVYLCASSLDGPYNEQFFGPGTRLTVL.

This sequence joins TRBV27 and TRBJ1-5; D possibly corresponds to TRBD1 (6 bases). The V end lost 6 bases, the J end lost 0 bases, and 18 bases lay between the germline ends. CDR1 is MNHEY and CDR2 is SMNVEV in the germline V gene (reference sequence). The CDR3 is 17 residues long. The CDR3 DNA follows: TGTGCCAGCAGCCCACTTTGGACAGATTATAGCAATCAGCCCCAGCATTTT. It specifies CASSPLWTDYSNQPQHF.

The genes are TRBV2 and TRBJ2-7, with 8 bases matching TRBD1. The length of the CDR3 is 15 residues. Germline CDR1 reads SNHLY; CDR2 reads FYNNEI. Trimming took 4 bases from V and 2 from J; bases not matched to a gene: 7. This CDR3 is CASSGDYRGTYEQYF. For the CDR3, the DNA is TGTGCCAGCAGTGGGGATTACAGGGGGACCTACGAGCAGTACTTC.

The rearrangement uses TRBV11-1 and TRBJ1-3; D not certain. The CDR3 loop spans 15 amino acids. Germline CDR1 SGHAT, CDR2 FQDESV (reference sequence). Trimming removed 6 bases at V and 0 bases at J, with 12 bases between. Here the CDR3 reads CASSMGGISGNTIYF. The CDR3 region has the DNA TGTGCCAGCAGTATGGGCGGCATCTCTGGAAACACCATATATTTT.

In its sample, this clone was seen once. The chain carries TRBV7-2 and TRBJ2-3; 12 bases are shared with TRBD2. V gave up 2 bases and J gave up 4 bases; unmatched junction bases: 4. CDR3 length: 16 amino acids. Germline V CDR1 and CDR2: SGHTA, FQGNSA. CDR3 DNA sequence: TGTGCCAGCAGCTTATTGGGGACTAGCGGGCCAGATACGCAGTATTTT. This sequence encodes CASSLLGTSGPDTQYF.

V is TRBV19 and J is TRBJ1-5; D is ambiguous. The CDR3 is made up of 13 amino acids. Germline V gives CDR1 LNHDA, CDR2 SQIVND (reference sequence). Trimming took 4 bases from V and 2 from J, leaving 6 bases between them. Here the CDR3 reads CASSNLGNQPQHF. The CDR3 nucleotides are TGTGCCAGTAGTAACCTAGGCAATCAGCCCCAGCATTTT.

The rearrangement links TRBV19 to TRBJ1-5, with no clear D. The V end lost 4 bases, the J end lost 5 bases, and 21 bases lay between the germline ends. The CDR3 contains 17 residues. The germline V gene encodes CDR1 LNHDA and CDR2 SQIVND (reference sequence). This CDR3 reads CASSNLGISQSYQPQHF. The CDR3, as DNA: TGTGCCAGTAGTAACCTGGGTATTAGTCAGTCGTATCAGCCCCAGCATTTT.

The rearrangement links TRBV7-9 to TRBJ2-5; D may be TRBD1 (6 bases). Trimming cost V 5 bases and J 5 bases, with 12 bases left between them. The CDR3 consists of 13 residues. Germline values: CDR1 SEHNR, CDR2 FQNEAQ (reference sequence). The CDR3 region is CASSQGIRETQYF. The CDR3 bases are TGTGCCAGCAGCCAGGGGATTCGGGAGACCCAGTACTTC.

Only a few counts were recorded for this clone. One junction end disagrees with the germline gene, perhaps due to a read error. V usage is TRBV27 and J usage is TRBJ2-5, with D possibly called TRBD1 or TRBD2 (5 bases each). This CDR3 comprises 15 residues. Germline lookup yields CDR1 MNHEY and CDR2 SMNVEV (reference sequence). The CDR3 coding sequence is TGTGCCAGCAGTTTACGCCGGGACGGACAAGGGACCCAGTACTTC. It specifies CASSLRRDGQGTQYF.

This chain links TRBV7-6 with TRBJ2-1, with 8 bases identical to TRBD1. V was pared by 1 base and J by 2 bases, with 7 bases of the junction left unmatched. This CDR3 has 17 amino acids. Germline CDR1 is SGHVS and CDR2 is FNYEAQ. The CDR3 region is CASSLGQAGGAYNEQFF. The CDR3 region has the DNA TGTGCCAGCAGCTTAGGCCAGGCAGGGGGCGCCTACAATGAGCAGTTCTTC.

The CDR3 nucleotides read TGTGCCACCACGGACCCCTACACTGAAGCTTTCTTT. Its protein product is CATTDPYTEAFF. This chain uses TRBV10-3 with TRBJ1-1; D unclear. From germline, CDR1 is ENHRY and CDR2 SYGVKD. V was cut by 10 bases and J by 3 bases, with 12 bases left in between. CDR3 length: 12 amino acids.

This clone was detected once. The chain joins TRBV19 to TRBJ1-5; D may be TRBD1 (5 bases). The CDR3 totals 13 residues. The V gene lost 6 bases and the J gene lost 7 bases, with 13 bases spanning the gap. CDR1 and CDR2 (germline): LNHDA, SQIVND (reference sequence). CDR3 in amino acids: CASSWQGRQPQHF. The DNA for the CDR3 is TGTGCCAGTAGCTGGCAGGGCCGGCAGCCCCAGCATTTT.

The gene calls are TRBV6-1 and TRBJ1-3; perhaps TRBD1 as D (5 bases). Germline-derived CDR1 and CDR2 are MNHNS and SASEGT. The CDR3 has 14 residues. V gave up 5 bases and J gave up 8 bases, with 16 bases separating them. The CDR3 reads CASSLGTSWDTIYF. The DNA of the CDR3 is TGTGCCAGCAGTTTGGGGACCAGCTGGGACACCATATATTTT.

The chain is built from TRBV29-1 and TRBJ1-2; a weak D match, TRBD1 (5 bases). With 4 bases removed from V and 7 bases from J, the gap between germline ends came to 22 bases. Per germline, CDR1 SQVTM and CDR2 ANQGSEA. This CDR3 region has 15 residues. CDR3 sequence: CSVGFLLGQDAGYTF. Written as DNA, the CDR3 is TGCAGCGTTGGTTTCTTACTTGGACAAGACGCTGGCTACACCTTC.